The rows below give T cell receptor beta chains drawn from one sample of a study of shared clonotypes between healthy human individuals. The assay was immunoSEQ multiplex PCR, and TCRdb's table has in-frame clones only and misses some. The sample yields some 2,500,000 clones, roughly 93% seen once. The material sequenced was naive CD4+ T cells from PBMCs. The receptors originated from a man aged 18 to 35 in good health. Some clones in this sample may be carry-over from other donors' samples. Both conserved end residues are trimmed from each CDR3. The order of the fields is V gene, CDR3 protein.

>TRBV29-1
SAAPYNEQF
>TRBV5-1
ASSQGGLANEKLF
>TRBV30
AWRVRDPPRNEKLF
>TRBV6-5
ASSYGAGVWETQY
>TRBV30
AWARTGCNSPLH
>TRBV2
ASRGTSGSPGELF
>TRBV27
ASSLNRGTHYNEQF
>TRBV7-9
ASSRAGAASSYNEQF
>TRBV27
ASRIFRGSRTEAF
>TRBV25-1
ASKRGGSGTYEQY
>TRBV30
AWSVQAPGYGYT
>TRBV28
ASSPLGADSYNEQF
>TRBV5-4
ASSSDSATNEKLF
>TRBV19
ASSYTGGAGTGELF
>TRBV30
AWSPRDRVRSPLEQY
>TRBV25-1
ASSEIRGRGETQY
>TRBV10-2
ASMDRGTNTEAF
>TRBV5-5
ASSRPTGDEQF
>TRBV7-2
ASSIDRGNQPQH
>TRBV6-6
ASLLTEGSNQPQH
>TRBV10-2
ASRWTGAANEKLF
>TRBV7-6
ASSLAGPLGTEAF
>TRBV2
ASSEARTSVHEQF
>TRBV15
ATSSLRDPGQH
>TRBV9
ASSVTTSSYNEQF
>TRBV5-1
ASSSGTSGTYEQY
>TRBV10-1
ASLGKPDRNYNSPLH
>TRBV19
ASSAGQGRGTGELF
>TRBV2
ASSEVRAFPMVQPQH
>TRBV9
ASSVGTGAWTGELF
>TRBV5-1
ASSLTGSTNYGYT
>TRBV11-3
ASSSSIAGGYNEQF
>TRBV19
ASRRQGTEAF
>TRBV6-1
ASRARLAGDNEQF
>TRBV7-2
ASSTSGTVSYEQY
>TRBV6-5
ASSQGTSDTQY
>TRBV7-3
ASSLLGQENNEQF
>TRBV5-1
ASRSGLATSYEQY
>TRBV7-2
ASSLGPSFNEQF
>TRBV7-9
ASSLQGPQAF
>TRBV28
ASRPRGGRTDTQY